The T cell receptor beta chain described here comes from a study of T cells after yellow fever vaccination. About the research overall: The SMART-Seq v4 Ultra Low Input method served to prepare the low-cell-number fractions.

The CDR3 has 15 amino acids. In germline, CDR1 is MNHNS, CDR2 SASEGT. V shed 6 bases, J shed 8 bases, and the junction held 12 bases outside the gene matches. This clonotype has just a few counts. Its cognate antigen is unknown. Study results and caveats: Just a small share of clonotypes turned up in the CD4 compartment as well as the CD8 compartment. Clones from primary vaccination mostly reappeared after the booster (approximately 96% CD4, under 90% CD8). A weaker but faster secondary response was observed, peaking on day 5 versus 15.

TCRdb reprocessed the 5' RACE reads via MiXCR and lists one record per CDR3 protein. This sample yields 600,000 to 750,000 distinct CDR3 sequences, of which more than 9% are seen a single time; 14% to 15% belongs to the top ten. This chain joins TRBV6-1 and TRBJ2-4, with 8 bases identical to TRBD1. The TCR was taken from a man between 25 and 39 years old who received the YFV17D yellow fever vaccine. Here the sequenced sample was PBMCs, taken on the day of the yellow fever booster vaccination. DNA for the CDR3: TGTGCCAGCAGCCCCTCCGACAGGGGACGGCACATTCAGTACTTC. Protein: CASSPSDRGRHIQYF.